This T cell receptor (beta chain) was identified during a study of tumor-infiltrating lymphocytes in primary liver carcinoma. General study points: The 250 largest clones made up significantly more of tumor than blood repertoires (p = 0.039).

This clonotype was counted a few times. No antigen is known for it. With a much larger clone just one base away, this may be a read error. The approximately 17-32 mg bulk tissue piece was not sorted before simultaneous RNA and DNA extraction. V was cut by 6 bases and J by 4 bases, with 12 bases left in between. CDR3 size: 14 residues. The researchers produced TCR beta cDNA from around 500 ng total RNA with a constant-region primer. Slightly modified ARM-PCR served as the procedure for the TCR beta libraries. These libraries came from three rounds of nested multiplex PCR. A C-beta reverse primer and TRBV1-TRBV30 forward primers served in each of the first two PCR rounds, at 10 cycles apiece. Each CDR3 protein is one row after TCRdb ran MiXCR on the multiplex PCR reads. This table has about 99,000 distinct CDR3 sequences, approximately 68% appearing once.

Input material: liver tumor tissue from sampling region 5. Indicated subset: tumor region T5, tumor centre. This rearrangement joins TRBV12-3 or TRBV12-4 to TRBJ2-2, with D unclear. The clonotype was recovered from a woman aged 55-70 years with primary liver carcinoma and hepatitis B virus infection. This chain's CDR3 is CASRKDTGTGELFF. The DNA of the CDR3 is TGTGCCAGCAGAAAGGATACCGGCACCGGGGAGCTGTTTTTT.